The 14 T cell receptor beta chains reported below all come from one sample, sequenced in a study of molecular identifiers for immune sequencing clone quantification. One entry per CDR3 protein results from TCRdb running MiXCR on the PCR reads. The sample holds approximately 680,000 distinct CDR3 sequences; roughly 25% are singletons and the top ten take about 0.81%. Material for sequencing was naive CD8+ T cells from blood, with Jurkat cell RNA spiked in. The subset: FACS-sorted CD8+CD4-CCR7+CD45RA+ naive T cells. The origin of the receptors is a human donor in good health. Some libraries in this study had Jurkat cell RNA spiked in.

This chain joins TRBV14 and TRBJ2-1, with D perhaps matching TRBD1 (5 bases). Germline assignment: CDR1 SGHDN and CDR2 FVKESK. The CDR3 contains 14 residues. Trimming shortened V by 0 bases and J by 7 bases, and 10 bases separated the two germline ends. The CDR3: CASSQDLTANEQFF. The DNA of the CDR3 is TGTGCCAGCAGCCAAGATTTGACAGCGAATGAGCAGTTCTTC.

The chain uses TRBV4-1 and TRBJ2-7, with a possible D match to TRBD1 (5 bases). Looked up from germline, CDR1 is MGHRA and CDR2 is YSYEKL. Trimming took 0 bases from V and 3 from J, leaving 12 bases between them. The CDR3 has 15 amino acids. The CDR3 reads CASSQDSNRNYEQYF. The CDR3 region has the DNA TGCGCCAGCAGCCAAGATAGTAACAGGAACTACGAGCAGTACTTC.

This clonotype appeared a few times. The chain carries TRBV6-5 and TRBJ2-2; D not certain. Germline V gene data show CDR1 as MNHEY and CDR2 as SVGAGI. Between the trimmed V and J ends, which lost 2 bases and 1 base, there was a span of 8 bases. The CDR3 is 15 amino acids. The CDR3 DNA follows: TGTGCCAGCAGTTACGGAGAGCGGAACACCGGGGAGCTGTTTTTT. It encodes CASSYGERNTGELFF.

This clonotype appeared a few times. The V and J genes are TRBV5-4 and TRBJ2-3; the match to TRBD1 covers 7 bases. Germline values: CDR1 SGHNT, CDR2 YYREEE (reference sequence). CDR3 length: 15 amino acids. Trimming removed 3 bases from V and 2 bases from J; junction bases left unmatched: 6. CDR3 sequence: CASSSLGTATDTQYF. The CDR3 nucleotides read TGTGCCAGCAGCTCTCTCGGGACAGCCACAGATACGCAGTATTTT. The entire variable domain, with the rest obtained from reference TRBV5-4 and TRBJ2-3, is as follows: ETGVTQSPTHLIKTRGQQVTLRCSSQSGHNTVSWYQQALGQGPQFIFQYYREEENGRGNFPPRFSGLQFPNYSSELNVNALELDDSALYLCASSSLGTATDTQYFGPGTRLTVL.

This clonotype was detected many times. The chain has TRBV2 and TRBJ2-5; tentative D call: TRBD2 (6 bases). V was cut by 8 bases and J by 2 bases, with 15 bases left in between. Germline V gene sequence: CDR1 SNHLY, CDR2 FYNNEI. CDR3 length equals 14 residues. The CDR3 bases are TGTGCCAGCGCGGGATTAGCGGCACAAGAGACCCAGTACTTC. The encoded protein is CASAGLAAQETQYF.

The table lists this clonotype with a few counts. One junction end does not reproduce the germline sequence, and a read error may be involved. This chain joins TRBV5-3 and TRBJ1-5, with D hard to call. TRBV5-3 is sorted into the ORF group, with uncertain function. The CDR3 sequence is 13 residues long. CDR3 residues: CASSETSTQPQHF. CDR3 sequence (DNA): TGTGCCAGCAGCGAAACTAGCACTCAGCCCCAGCATTTT.

With respect to this clonotype: The junction differs from germline at one of its ends, possibly a read error. The V and J genes are TRBV14 and TRBJ2-7, with 8 positions matching TRBD1. Germline loops: CDR1 SGHDN, CDR2 FVKESK. This CDR3 has 15 residues. CDR3 protein: CASSHRSGGGYEQHF. The CDR3 bases are TGTGCCAGCAGCCACAGGTCAGGGGGCGGGTACGAGCAGCACTTC.

This clonotype was detected a few times. The chain uses TRBV13 and TRBJ1-3; D is perhaps TRBD1 (6 bases). CDR1 is PRHDT, CDR2 FYEKMQ, per germline (reference sequence). Trimming removed 5 bases at V and 4 bases at J, with 18 bases between. The CDR3 totals 16 residues. CDR3 nucleotides: TGTGCCAGCAGCCACAGGACAGACTGGAGAGGAAACACCATATATTTT. Translating it yields CASSHRTDWRGNTIYF.

This clonotype showed up many times. V gene TRBV20-1 combines with J gene TRBJ2-3; a possible D gene is TRBD2 (7 bases). CDR3 length: 15 residues. Looked up from germline, CDR1 is DFQATT and CDR2 is SNEGSKA (reference sequence). Trimming took off 3 bases at V and 2 bases at J, with 15 bases between the two ends. CDR3 loop: CSASLGGLPTDTQYF. The CDR3, as DNA: TGCAGTGCTAGCCTGGGGGGGCTCCCCACAGATACGCAGTATTTT.

This clonotype was found a few times. V gene TRBV7-9 combines with J gene TRBJ2-5; D may correspond to TRBD1 or TRBD2 (5 bases each). The CDR3 consists of 17 residues. Trimming removed 5 bases at V and 2 bases at J, with 21 bases between. CDR1 and CDR2 from the germline V gene are SEHNR and FQNEAQ (reference sequence). CDR3 DNA: TGTGCCAGCAGCACCCGAGGGGCCTCCAGAGAACAAGAGACCCAGTACTTC. Amino acids: CASSTRGASREQETQYF.

This clonotype was observed a handful of times. This chain uses TRBV7-9 with TRBJ2-1; TRBD2 matches 15 bases. CDR3 size: 17 residues. Germline values: CDR1 SEHNR, CDR2 FQNEAQ (reference sequence). With V trimmed by 6 bases and J by 9 bases, 12 bases remained unmatched. The CDR3 is CASSNTGTSGRRGEQFF. DNA of the CDR3: TGTGCCAGCAGTAATACCGGGACTAGCGGGAGGAGGGGTGAGCAGTTCTTC.

This clonotype appeared many times. The genes are TRBV5-1 and TRBJ1-1; possibly TRBD1 for D (5 bases). Germline V lookup: CDR1 SGHRS, CDR2 YFSETQ. The CDR3 loop spans 15 amino acids. V gave up 0 bases and J gave up 3 bases, with 12 bases separating them. DNA for the CDR3: TGCGCCAGCAGCTTGGAGGCGCCGGGGGACACTGAAGCTTTCTTT. Translated, it gives CASSLEAPGDTEAFF.

Points on this clonotype: Since a much larger clone is just one base distant, this may be a read error. The J gene is TRBJ1-6, the V gene TRBV4-1, with D uncertain. The CDR3 consists of 12 residues. CDR1 MGHRA and CDR2 YSYEKL come from the germline V gene. V lost 8 bases and J 14 bases, leaving 16 bases between the germline ends. The CDR3 bases are TGCGCCAGCGGCCCCTCCCGGGAAACCCTCCACTTT. Protein sequence: CASGPSRETLHF.

CDR3 bases: TGTGCCAGCTCACCAGACGGGCCCAATTATAATGAAAAACTGTTTTTT. This sequence encodes CASSPDGPNYNEKLFF. The rearrangement uses TRBV18 and TRBJ1-4; no reliable D call. From germline, CDR1 is KGHSH and CDR2 LQKENI. CDR3 size: 16 residues. Trimming stripped 2 bases from V and 4 bases from J, with 14 bases between.